This T cell receptor beta chain appears in the sequencing data of a study of blood T cell repertoires in COVID-19. In the study overall: Collection of acute and convalescent COVID-19 samples took place in the United States, Italy and Spain. The cDNA or gDNA used as material had been derived from T cells, B-cell-depleted T cells, or PBMCs.

Source study methods: How many nucleated cells were present was estimated from reference gene primer amplification. TCRdb keeps only in-frame clones here, not all; method: immunoSEQ multiplex PCR. V and J calls plus clone size are reproduced from that table; the DNA served to infer D and trimming. There are more than 150,000 clones in the sample; 65% to 85% occur only once, and about 4.8% lies in the top ten. The V and J ends lost 5 bases and 3 bases, in that order; junction bases with no gene match: 4. The CDR3 length is 15 residues. CDR1 is MDHEN and CDR2 is SYDVKM in the germline V gene. The sample comprised peripheral blood. The rearrangement links TRBV28 to TRBJ2-2; 9 bases are a match to TRBD2. The receptor comes from a woman in her twenties or thirties with acute or convalescent COVID-19. The DNA for the CDR3 is TGTGCCAGCAGTCTAGGGACTAGCCACACCGGGGAGCTGTTTTTT. Protein sequence: CASSLGTSHTGELFF.